Only a few counts were recorded for the clone carrying this T cell receptor (beta chain). The record originates from a study of blood T cell repertoires in COVID-19. Profiling relied on immunoSEQ multiplex PCR, and the TCRdb table lists in-frame clones only, not all of them. The sample yields approximately 260,000 clones, 65% to 85% seen once. The ends lost 3 bases at V and 1 base at J; junction bases unmatched: 8. This CDR3 spans 16 amino acids. CDR1 and CDR2 (germline): LNHDA, SQIVND (reference sequence). Sequenced input: PBMCs or T cells enriched from blood (not recorded which). This TCR was sampled from a man over 45 who had recovered from COVID-19. J is TRBJ1-1 and V is TRBV19, with 7 nucleotides matching TRBD1. The CDR3: CASSMRWRGRNTEAFF. CDR3 nucleotides: TGTGCCAGTAGTATGCGTTGGAGGGGGCGGAACACTGAAGCTTTCTTT.